A selection of T cell receptor beta chains follows, all from one sample in a study of blood T cell repertoires in COVID-19. Produced via immunoSEQ multiplex PCR; TCRdb's table is partial and in-frame only. Of more than 95,000 clones listed, about 80% were seen once; the top ten hold around 5.9%. Sequenced material: peripheral blood. The receptors were sampled from a man in his 70s with acute or convalescent COVID-19. Each CDR3 is given with its conserved first and last residue. D genes are given only for firm matches. The size field is filled for only some rows; it gives once, few, many or a size class.

v_call	j_call	d_call	clone_size	cdr3_aa	cdr3_nt
TRBV6-5	TRBJ2-1	-	-	CASSSGGNEQFF	TGTGCCAGCAGCTCAGGGGGGAATGAGCAGTTCTTC
TRBV19	TRBJ2-1	TRBD1	once	CASSRDRVQFF	TGTGCCAGTAGTAGGGACAGGGTGCAGTTCTTC
TRBV18	TRBJ2-7	TRBD1	-	CASSLSSGGRSYEQYF	TGTGCCAGCTCACTGTCTTCAGGGGGTCGCTCCTACGAGCAGTACTTC
TRBV3-1/TRBV3-2	TRBJ1-6	-	-	CASSQGLGGEFGSPLHF	TGTGCCAGCAGCCAAGGTTTGGGGGGGGAATTCGGCTCACCCCTCCACTTT
TRBV30	TRBJ1-1	TRBD1	-	CAWSQGAQAFF	TGTGCCTGGTCCCAGGGGGCGCAAGCTTTCTTT
TRBV4-2	TRBJ1-6	TRBD1	-	CASSQDLDRAVSPLHF	TGTGCCAGCAGCCAAGATCTCGACAGGGCGGTCTCACCCCTCCACTTT
TRBV4-3	TRBJ1-5	-	-	CASSQDINQPQHF	TGCGCCAGCAGCCAAGATATCAATCAGCCCCAGCATTTT
TRBV29-1	TRBJ2-1	-	few	CSARWGDEQFF	TGCAGCGCGCGTTGGGGAGATGAGCAGTTCTTC
TRBV13	TRBJ1-1	-	-	CASNLAGFGGTEAFF	TGTGCCAGCAACCTCGCGGGGTTTGGCGGCACTGAAGCTTTCTTT
TRBV2	TRBJ2-7	-	-	CASSLQGKGQYF	TGTGCCAGCAGTTTACAGGGAAAGGGCCAGTACTTC
TRBV10-3	TRBJ1-2	-	-	CATRRDYGYTF	TGTGCCACTCGGAGAGACTATGGCTACACCTTC
TRBV7-2	TRBJ2-7	TRBD1	-	CASSINRGEQYF	TGTGCCAGCAGCATAAACAGGGGCGAGCAGTACTTC
TRBV7-9	TRBJ1-2	TRBD1	-	CASSSGQGGNTF	TGTGCCAGCTCTTCGGGACAGGGAGGGAACACCTTC
TRBV7-2	TRBJ1-2	TRBD1	-	CASSFQGGRNGYTF	TGTGCCAGCAGCTTTCAAGGGGGCCGAAATGGCTACACCTTC
TRBV5-1	TRBJ2-1	-	-	CASSGPGLYNEQFF	TGCGCCAGCAGCGGGCCGGGACTGTACAATGAGCAGTTCTTC
TRBV7-2	TRBJ2-7	TRBD2	-	CASSLSSLAGVAEQYF	TGTGCCAGCAGCTTATCCAGCCTAGCGGGAGTCGCCGAGCAGTACTTC
TRBV20-1	TRBJ2-1	-	-	CSARAGSEQFF	TGCAGTGCTAGAGCGGGGAGTGAGCAGTTCTTC
TRBV11-1	TRBJ1-1	TRBD1	-	CASSLGTGGSTEAFF	TGTGCCAGCAGCTTAGGCACAGGGGGCTCGACTGAAGCTTTCTTT
TRBV29-1	TRBJ1-1	-	few	CSVERTQNTEAFF	TGCAGCGTTGAGAGGACACAGAACACTGAAGCTTTCTTT
TRBV7-9	TRBJ2-7	-	-	CASILDGSYEQYF	TGTGCCAGCATCCTAGACGGGAGTTACGAGCAGTACTTC
TRBV6-5	TRBJ2-3	TRBD1	-	CAGGTGLTDTQYF	TGTGCCGGGGGGACAGGGCTCACAGATACGCAGTATTTT
TRBV29-1	TRBJ1-1	TRBD1	-	CSAETGGVTEAFF	TGCAGCGCGGAGACAGGGGGAGTCACTGAAGCTTTCTTT
TRBV30	TRBJ1-5	TRBD1	-	CAWRKNPGQGYEPQHF	TGTGCCTGGAGGAAAAACCCGGGACAGGGTTATGAGCCCCAGCATTTT
TRBV2	TRBJ1-1	TRBD1	-	CASSQGALRNTEAFF	TGTGCCAGCAGTCAGGGGGCGCTTAGGAACACTGAAGCTTTCTTT
TRBV27	TRBJ2-5	TRBD2	once	CASSKLAGGLIETQYF	TGTGCCAGCAGTAAACTAGCGGGAGGGCTCATCGAGACCCAGTACTTC
TRBV6-5	TRBJ1-6	TRBD1	few	CASSRTGTSPLHF	TGTGCCAGCAGCCGGACAGGGACTTCACCCCTCCACTTT
TRBV27	TRBJ1-1	TRBD1	-	CASRGQGVGTEAFF	TGTGCCAGCAGGGGGCAGGGGGTTGGCACTGAAGCTTTCTTT
TRBV28	TRBJ1-2	-	-	CASSPNGTPGKGGYTF	TGTGCCAGCAGTCCCAACGGGACACCGGGGAAGGGGGGCTACACCTTC
TRBV12-3/TRBV12-4	TRBJ1-3	TRBD1	-	CAGQGALGNTIYF	TGTGCCGGACAGGGGGCCCTTGGAAACACCATATATTTT
TRBV4-2	TRBJ1-2	-	few	CASSQAGGYTF	TGTGCCAGCAGCCAAGCCGGTGGCTACACCTTC
TRBV4-2	TRBJ2-7	TRBD1	few	CASSDRGFDEQYF	TGTGCCAGCAGCGACAGGGGGTTCGACGAGCAGTACTTC
TRBV5-4	TRBJ2-1	TRBD1	-	CASSSGTGSSYNEQFF	TGTGCCAGCAGCTCCGGGACAGGTAGCTCCTACAATGAGCAGTTCTTC
TRBV28	TRBJ1-5	-	-	CASSLTPGYQPQHF	TGTGCCAGCAGTTTGACACCTGGTTATCAGCCCCAGCATTTT
TRBV27	TRBJ2-7	-	-	CASSLNVNSVYEQYF	TGTGCCAGCAGTTTAAATGTTAATAGCGTCTACGAGCAGTACTTC
TRBV15	TRBJ2-1	-	-	CATRVANEQFF	TGTGCCACCAGGGTGGCCAATGAGCAGTTCTTC
TRBV7-9	TRBJ1-3	TRBD1	few	CASSLRQGEGNTIYF	TGTGCCAGCAGCCTTCGACAGGGTGAAGGAAACACCATATATTTT